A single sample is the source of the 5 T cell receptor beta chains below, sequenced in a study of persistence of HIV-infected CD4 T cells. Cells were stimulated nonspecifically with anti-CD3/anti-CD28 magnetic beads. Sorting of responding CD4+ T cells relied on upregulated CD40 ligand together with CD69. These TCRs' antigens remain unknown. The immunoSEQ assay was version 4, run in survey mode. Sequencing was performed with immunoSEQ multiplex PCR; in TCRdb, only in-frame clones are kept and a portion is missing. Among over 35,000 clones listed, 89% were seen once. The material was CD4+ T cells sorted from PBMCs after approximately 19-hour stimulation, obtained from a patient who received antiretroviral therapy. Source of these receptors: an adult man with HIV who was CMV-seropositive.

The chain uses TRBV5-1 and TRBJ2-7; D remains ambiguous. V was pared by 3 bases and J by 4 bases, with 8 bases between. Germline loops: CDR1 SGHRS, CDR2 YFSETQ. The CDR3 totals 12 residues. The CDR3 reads CASSSYGYEQYF. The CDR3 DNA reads TGCGCCAGCAGCTCATACGGGTACGAGCAGTACTTC.

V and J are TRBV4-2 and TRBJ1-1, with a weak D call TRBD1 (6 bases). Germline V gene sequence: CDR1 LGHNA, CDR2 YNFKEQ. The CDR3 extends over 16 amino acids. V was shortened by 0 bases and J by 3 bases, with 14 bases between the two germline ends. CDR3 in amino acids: CASSQDRGRGDTEAFF. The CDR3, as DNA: TGTGCCAGCAGCCAAGACCGAGGCAGGGGAGACACTGAAGCTTTCTTT.

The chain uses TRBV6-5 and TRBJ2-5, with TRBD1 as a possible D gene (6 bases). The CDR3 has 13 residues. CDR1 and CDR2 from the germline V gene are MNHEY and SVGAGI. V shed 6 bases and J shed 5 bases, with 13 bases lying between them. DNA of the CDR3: TGTGCCAGCAGCGGGACAATCAGGGAGACCCAGTACTTC. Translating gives CASSGTIRETQYF.

CDR3 DNA sequence: TGTGCCAGCAGAAGCGGGGCGGGAAACACCATATATTTT. Translated, it gives CASRSGAGNTIYF. The chain uses TRBV7-9 and TRBJ1-3; D might be TRBD1 (5 bases). V lost 6 bases and J 4 bases, leaving 10 bases between the germline ends. The V gene's germline CDR1 is SEHNR and CDR2 FQNEAQ (reference sequence). This CDR3 contains 13 residues.

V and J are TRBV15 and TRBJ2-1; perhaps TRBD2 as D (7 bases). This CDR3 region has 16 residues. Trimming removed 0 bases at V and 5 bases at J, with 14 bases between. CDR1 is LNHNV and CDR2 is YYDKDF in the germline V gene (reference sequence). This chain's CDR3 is CATSRDLGGPHNEQFF. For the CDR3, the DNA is TGTGCCACCAGCAGAGATCTGGGGGGGCCCCACAATGAGCAGTTCTTC.